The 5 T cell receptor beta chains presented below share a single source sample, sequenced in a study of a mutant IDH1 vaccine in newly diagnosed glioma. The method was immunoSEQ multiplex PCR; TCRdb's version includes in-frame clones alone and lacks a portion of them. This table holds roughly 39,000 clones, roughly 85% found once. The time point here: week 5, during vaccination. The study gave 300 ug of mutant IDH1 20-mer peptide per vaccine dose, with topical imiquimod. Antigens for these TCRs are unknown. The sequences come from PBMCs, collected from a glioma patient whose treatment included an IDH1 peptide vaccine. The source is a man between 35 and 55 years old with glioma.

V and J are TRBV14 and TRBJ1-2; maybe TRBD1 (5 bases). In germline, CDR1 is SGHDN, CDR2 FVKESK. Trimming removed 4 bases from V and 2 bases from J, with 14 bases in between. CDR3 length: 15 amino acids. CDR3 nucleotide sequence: TGTGCCAGCAGCCGTGGGACCGTTTACAACTATGGCTACACCTTC. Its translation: CASSRGTVYNYGYTF.

The CDR3, as DNA: TGTGCCAGCAGTTTCGGTCGCGCGGGAGGGCAAGAGACCCAGTACTTC. It codes for CASSFGRAGGQETQYF. V and J are TRBV6-5 and TRBJ2-5, with 9 bases lining up with TRBD2. With V trimmed by 4 bases and J by 2 bases, 8 bases remained unmatched. The CDR3 runs to 16 residues. The V gene's germline CDR1 is MNHEY and CDR2 SVGAGI.

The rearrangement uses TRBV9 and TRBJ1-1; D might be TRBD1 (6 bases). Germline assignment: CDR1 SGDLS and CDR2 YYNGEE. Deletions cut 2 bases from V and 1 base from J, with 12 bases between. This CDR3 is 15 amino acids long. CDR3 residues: CASSVMTGKNTEAFF. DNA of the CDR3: TGTGCCAGCAGCGTGATGACAGGAAAGAACACTGAAGCTTTCTTT.

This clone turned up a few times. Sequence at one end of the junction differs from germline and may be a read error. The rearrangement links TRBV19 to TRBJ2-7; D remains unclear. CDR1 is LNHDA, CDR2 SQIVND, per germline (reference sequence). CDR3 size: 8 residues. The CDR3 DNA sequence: TGTGCCAGTAGTCCCGCTCCCTTC. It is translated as CASSPAPF.

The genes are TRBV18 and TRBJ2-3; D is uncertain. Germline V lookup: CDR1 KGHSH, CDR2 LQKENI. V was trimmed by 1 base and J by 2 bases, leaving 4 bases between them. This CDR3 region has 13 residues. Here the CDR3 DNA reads TGTGCCAGCTCACCACATCCCACAGATACGCAGTATTTT. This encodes CASSPHPTDTQYF. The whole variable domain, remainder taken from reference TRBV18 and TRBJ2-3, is NAGVMQNPRHLVRRRGQEARLRCSPMKGHSHVYWYRQLPEEGLKFMVYLQKENIIDESGMPKERFSAEFPKEGPSILRIQQVVRGDSAAYFCASSPHPTDTQYFGPGTRLTVL.